These 10 T cell receptor beta chains were all obtained from the same sample, sequenced in a study of blood T cell repertoires in COVID-19. Assay: immunoSEQ multiplex PCR; the TCRdb copy retains only in-frame clones and omits some. The sample has around 84,000 clones; approximately 90% are singletons. The sequencing input was peripheral blood. The receptors were gathered from a man in his fifties with active COVID-19.

The chain is built from TRBV20-1 and TRBJ1-1, with TRBD1 matching 8 bases. The CDR3 spans 11 residues. CDR1 is DFQATT and CDR2 is SNEGSKA in the germline V gene (reference sequence). Trimming removed 5 bases from V and 11 bases from J; junction bases left unmatched: 7. The CDR3 sequence: CSASGTGDAFF. The DNA for the CDR3 is TGCAGTGCTTCCGGGACAGGAGACGCTTTCTTT.

The gene calls are TRBV3-1 (or the pseudogene TRBV3-2) and TRBJ1-2; possibly TRBD1 for D (5 bases). CDR1 is LGHDT, CDR2 YNNKEL, per germline (reference sequence). The CDR3 spans 15 residues. Trimming shortened V by 2 bases and J by 1 base, and 11 bases separated the two germline ends. CDR3 residues: CASSQYADINYGYTF. In DNA form, the CDR3 reads TGTGCCAGCAGCCAATACGCGGACATTAACTATGGCTACACCTTC.

V and J are TRBV19 and TRBJ2-1; the match to TRBD2 covers 11 bases. Looked up from germline, CDR1 is LNHDA and CDR2 is SQIVND (reference sequence). The CDR3 totals 15 residues. With V trimmed by 5 bases and J by 5 bases, 5 bases remained unmatched. For the CDR3, the DNA is TGTGCCAGTAGTTTGGGGACTAGCGGCAACAATGAGCAGTTCTTC. Its translation is CASSLGTSGNNEQFF.

The chain links TRBV2 to TRBJ1-5; TRBD1 matches 7 bases. Per germline, CDR1 SNHLY and CDR2 FYNNEI. V was clipped by 4 bases and J by 3 bases; unmatched bases: 3. CDR3 length: 14 residues. CDR3 DNA: TGTGCCAGCAGTGGGGACAGAAACAATCAGCCCCAGCATTTT. Amino acids: CASSGDRNNQPQHF.

The gene calls are TRBV7-2 and TRBJ2-7, with D perhaps matching TRBD2 (5 bases). Germline V gives CDR1 SGHTA, CDR2 FQGNSA. The CDR3 runs to 13 residues. V was cut by 5 bases and J by 3 bases, with 11 bases left in between. CDR3 sequence reads: CASSPPAVYEQYF. The CDR3 DNA follows: TGTGCCAGCAGCCCCCCAGCGGTCTACGAGCAGTACTTC.

The chain is built from TRBV2 and TRBJ2-2; D is perhaps TRBD2 (5 bases). Germline loops: CDR1 SNHLY, CDR2 FYNNEI. V was trimmed by 4 bases and J by 6 bases, leaving 6 bases between them. The CDR3 has 12 amino acids. CDR3 sequence reads: CASSGGPGELFF. The CDR3 DNA sequence: TGTGCCAGCAGTGGAGGGCCCGGGGAGCTGTTTTTT.

The rearrangement joins TRBV28 to TRBJ1-4; D may be TRBD1 (6 bases). V was cut by 2 bases and J by 8 bases, with 9 bases left in between. CDR3 length: 13 amino acids. CDR1 and CDR2 (germline): MDHEN, SYDVKM. This CDR3 reads CASSLQGNEKLFF. The CDR3, as DNA: TGTGCCAGCAGTTTACAGGGGAACGAAAAACTGTTTTTT.

The chain recombines TRBV28 with TRBJ2-2; D perhaps matches TRBD1 (7 bases). Germline V gene lookup returns CDR1 MDHEN and CDR2 SYDVKM. The CDR3 spans 14 residues. Trimming stripped 11 bases from V and 5 bases from J, with 18 bases between. The CDR3 reads CAHRGLRRTGELFF. For the CDR3, the DNA is TGTGCCCACAGGGGACTTCGAAGGACCGGGGAGCTGTTTTTT.

V is TRBV7-2 and J is TRBJ2-2; D ambiguous. Per germline, CDR1 SGHTA and CDR2 FQGNSA. V shed 1 base and J shed 7 bases, with 10 bases lying between them. The CDR3 sequence is 14 residues long. In DNA, the CDR3 is TGTGCCAGCAGCTTAGGCCTTAGTTACGGGGAGCTGTTTTTT. It codes for CASSLGLSYGELFF.

The rearrangement joins TRBV28 to TRBJ1-4; TRBD1 aligns across 9 bases. The V and J ends lost 7 bases and 10 bases, in that order; junction bases with no gene match: 13. Per germline, CDR1 MDHEN and CDR2 SYDVKM. This CDR3 is built from 15 residues. CDR3 amino acids: CASTRLGTGRVKLFF. The CDR3 bases are TGTGCCAGCACACGATTGGGGACAGGGCGGGTAAAACTGTTTTTT.